These 30 T cell receptor beta chains share one sample of origin, sequenced in a study of vaccination and CD4 T cells after COVID-19. The time point was: late sampling 161 to 241 days after vaccination in a few convalescent patients. Treatment of the sample: roughly 11-day PBMC culture with coronavirus spike peptide pools or control peptides (ViraFEST assay). These receptors are not linked to any known antigen. The Oncomine TCR Beta short-read assay was what sequenced the DNA obtained from cultured CD4+ T cells. TCRdb re-called the PCR reads with MiXCR, one entry per CDR3 protein. The sample consists of approximately 20,000 distinct CDR3 sequences, about 35% of them appearing once. The sequencing used CD4+ T cells from blood, cultured in vitro, collected about 7 months after SARS-CoV-2 vaccination. These receptors originate from a human donor who had recovered from COVID-19.

The J gene is TRBJ2-7, the V gene TRBV20-1; D is uncertain. V gave up 2 bases and J gave up 0 bases, with 8 bases separating them. The germline V gene has CDR1 DFQATT and CDR2 SNEGSKA (reference sequence). This CDR3 is built from 13 residues. The CDR3 DNA reads as TGCAGTGCTAGATACAGCTACTCCTACGAGCAGTACTTC. Protein sequence: CSARYSYSYEQYF.

This clonotype turned up a few times. The chain couples TRBV20-1 to TRBJ1-2; TRBD1 is a possible D gene (6 bases). The germline CDR1 and CDR2 sequences are DFQATT and SNEGSKA (reference sequence). With 8 bases removed from V and 6 bases from J, the gap between germline ends came to 19 bases. CDR3 length equals 13 residues. CDR3 coding DNA: TGCAGTAGGCCGGGGGGCGTCCTCCATGGCTACACCTTC. It specifies CSRPGGVLHGYTF.

The chain recombines TRBV6-1 with TRBJ2-1; maybe TRBD2 (5 bases). The CDR3 totals 12 residues. Germline lookup yields CDR1 MNHNS and CDR2 SASEGT. Trimming cost V 7 bases and J 5 bases, with 9 bases left between them. The CDR3 loop reads CASTKTNNEQFF. CDR3 sequence (DNA): TGTGCCAGCACCAAGACTAACAATGAGCAGTTCTTC.

There are a few counts of this clonotype. CDR3 protein: CASSKQGAGNQPQHF. CDR3 sequence (DNA): TGTGCCAGCAGCAAGCAGGGGGCTGGCAATCAGCCCCAGCATTTT. The genes are TRBV4-2 and TRBJ1-5; TRBD1 aligns across 8 bases. The V gene's germline CDR1 is LGHNA and CDR2 YNFKEQ. J was trimmed by 2 bases and V by 5 bases; bases with no gene match: 5. The CDR3 runs 15 residues.

V gene TRBV20-1 combines with J gene TRBJ2-5; TRBD1 might be the D (6 bases). Trimming pared 1 base from V and 5 bases from J, leaving 11 bases between. Germline loops: CDR1 DFQATT, CDR2 SNEGSKA (reference sequence). This CDR3 comprises 13 residues. The CDR3 DNA is TGCAGTGCTAGAGCTACAGGGTTGGAGACCCAGTACTTC. Translating it yields CSARATGLETQYF.

This clonotype showed up just a few times. V usage is TRBV20-1 and J usage is TRBJ2-7, with 9 bases aligning to TRBD2. The trim removed 5 bases at V and 4 bases at J, leaving 9 bases unmatched. Germline V gives CDR1 DFQATT, CDR2 SNEGSKA (reference sequence). The CDR3 runs to 14 residues. The CDR3 here is CSAPRVAGVYEQYF. In DNA form, the CDR3 reads TGCAGTGCTCCCCGGGTAGCGGGAGTTTACGAGCAGTACTTC.

This clonotype occurred a few times. The chain links TRBV20-1 to TRBJ2-3, with unresolved D. The CDR3 has 13 residues. The V gene's germline CDR1 is DFQATT and CDR2 SNEGSKA (reference sequence). Trimming pared 6 bases from V and 5 bases from J, leaving 15 bases between. As DNA, the CDR3 is TGCAGTGCCCCCGGTGGCCCGGGAGATACGCAGTATTTT. Translating it yields CSAPGGPGDTQYF.

The chain links TRBV6-1 to TRBJ1-5; D uncertain. The V gene lost 5 bases and the J gene lost 6 bases, with 11 bases spanning the gap. Germline-derived CDR1 and CDR2 are MNHNS and SASEGT. The CDR3 runs to 13 residues. The CDR3 DNA reads as TGTGCCAGCAGTATAAGTTCGGGTCAGCCCCAGCATTTT. This gives the protein CASSISSGQPQHF.

V usage is TRBV20-1 and J usage is TRBJ1-1; 7 nucleotides align to TRBD1. Germline values: CDR1 DFQATT, CDR2 SNEGSKA (reference sequence). J gave up 0 bases and V 6 bases, and 16 bases lay outside the gene matches. The CDR3 contains 17 residues. The CDR3 DNA is TGCAGTGCCAGGCCAGACAGGGAGTGGGGGATGAACACTGAAGCTTTCTTT. Translating gives CSARPDREWGMNTEAFF.

The chain has TRBV10-2 and TRBJ2-5; D gene unclear. Trimming stripped 8 bases from V and 4 bases from J, with 5 bases between. This CDR3 has 10 amino acids. Germline CDR1 and CDR2: WSHSY and SAAADI. The CDR3 DNA reads TGCGCCAGCGGCCTAGAGACCCAGTACTTC. Its protein product is CASGLETQYF.

Only a few counts were recorded for this clonotype. The chain joins TRBV6-1 to TRBJ2-7; 7 nucleotides align to TRBD1. The CDR3 totals 16 residues. Germline-derived CDR1 and CDR2 are MNHNS and SASEGT. The V gene end was trimmed by 4 bases and the J gene end by 1 base; junction bases not matched to a gene: 10. CDR3 amino acids: CASSGHRGQSSYEQYF. CDR3 sequence (DNA): TGTGCCAGCAGTGGCCACAGGGGTCAGTCGTCCTACGAGCAGTACTTC.

CDR3 region: CASSLVHLGNIQYF. CDR3 coding DNA: TGTGCCAGCAGCTTGGTTCATCTGGGAAACATTCAGTACTTC. The V gene is TRBV7-2, the J gene TRBJ2-4, with D unclear. V lost 3 bases and J lost 6, with 12 bases in between. Germline CDR1 SGHTA, CDR2 FQGNSA. This CDR3 contains 14 residues.

This clonotype appeared a few times. J is TRBJ2-1 and V is TRBV19; 12 bases line up with TRBD2. The trim removed 5 bases at V and 6 bases at J, leaving 5 bases unmatched. The V gene's germline CDR1 is LNHDA and CDR2 SQIVND (reference sequence). This CDR3 has 15 amino acids. The DNA for the CDR3 is TGTGCCAGTAGTGGTGGGACTAGCGGGCCCAATGAGCAGTTCTTC. Residues: CASSGGTSGPNEQFF.

The chain is built from TRBV7-3 and TRBJ2-3; 9 bases align to TRBD1. The CDR3 consists of 15 residues. CDR1 is SGHTA, CDR2 FQGTGA, per germline. V lost 4 bases and J lost 4; bases outside the gene matches: 6. The chain's CDR3 is CASSSTGGRADTQYF. The CDR3, as DNA: TGTGCCAGCAGCTCAACAGGGGGCAGGGCAGATACGCAGTATTTT.

The table lists this clonotype with a few counts. The rearrangement uses TRBV10-3 and TRBJ2-7; 9 nucleotides match TRBD2. V dropped 4 bases and J dropped 3; count of bases not matched to a gene: 1. Germline V gene lookup returns CDR1 ENHRY and CDR2 SYGVKD. The CDR3 has 13 amino acids. The CDR3 region has the DNA TGTGCCATCAGTGCTAGCGGGAACTACGAGCAGTACTTC. Protein product: CAISASGNYEQYF.

The V call is TRBV5-4, the J call TRBJ1-2; D gene unclear. The CDR3 has 12 residues. Germline CDR1 reads SGHNT; CDR2 reads YYREEE (reference sequence). The ends were cut back, 0 bases at V and 6 bases at J, with 6 bases in the middle. The CDR3 coding sequence is TGTGCCAGCAGCTTGGAATCGGATGGCTACACCTTC. Translating gives CASSLESDGYTF.

The chain combines TRBV7-3 with TRBJ1-2; the D gene is possibly TRBD1 (5 bases). The germline V gene encodes CDR1 SGHTA and CDR2 FQGTGA. CDR3 length: 14 amino acids. The germline V and J ends were trimmed by 2 bases and 6 bases, with 13 bases remaining between them. Written as DNA, the CDR3 is TGTGCCAGCAGCTTACGGGGGGGTAGGGATGGCTACACCTTC. Protein product: CASSLRGGRDGYTF.

This clonotype occurred a few times. CDR3 nucleotide sequence: TGTGCCAGCAGTTACTCGGTGGTACTAGCGGGAGAGACCCAGTACTTC. Its translation is CASSYSVVLAGETQYF. V and J are TRBV6-2 or TRBV6-3 and TRBJ2-5, with 9 bases identical to TRBD2. V lost 0 bases and J lost 4; bases outside the gene matches: 6. Germline lookup yields CDR1 MNHEY and CDR2 SVGEGT. CDR3 length: 16 amino acids.

The CDR3 region has the DNA TGTGCCAGCAGCCAAGCCGGGGCGACAGGGGATGTCAATCAGCCCCAGCATTTT. It is translated as CASSQAGATGDVNQPQHF. This chain links TRBV4-2 with TRBJ1-5; 8 bases align to TRBD1. This CDR3 has 18 amino acids. V shed 1 base and J 3 bases; nucleotides not matched to a gene: 11. CDR1 and CDR2 (germline): LGHNA, YNFKEQ.

The chain couples TRBV20-1 to TRBJ2-3, with 8 positions matching TRBD1. The germline CDR1 and CDR2 sequences are DFQATT and SNEGSKA (reference sequence). Trimming cost V 4 bases and J 3 bases; bases outside gene matches: 3. The CDR3 extends over 13 amino acids. The CDR3 here is CSATWTGTDTQYF. CDR3 coding DNA: TGCAGTGCTACGTGGACAGGGACAGATACGCAGTATTTT.

The chain combines TRBV5-1 with TRBJ2-5; D unresolved. The CDR3 totals 12 residues. The germline CDR1 and CDR2 sequences are SGHRS and YFSETQ. V lost 4 bases, J lost 5 bases, and 9 bases lay in between. The CDR3 is CASSLVRETQYF. The CDR3 DNA reads TGCGCCAGCAGCCTGGTACGGGAGACCCAGTACTTC.

This chain links TRBV29-1 with TRBJ2-7; 12 nucleotides agree with TRBD2. V gave up 4 bases and J gave up 6 bases; unmatched junction bases: 4. CDR3 size: 13 residues. CDR1 SQVTM and CDR2 ANQGSEA come from the germline V gene. CDR3 in DNA: TGCAGCGTTGTCCGGACTAGCGGGACCGAGCAGTACTTC. It encodes CSVVRTSGTEQYF.

This clonotype has more than one count but fewer than ten. V is TRBV19 and J is TRBJ2-7; 9 bases match TRBD2. This CDR3 region has 16 residues. J was trimmed by 0 bases and V by 2 bases; bases with no gene match: 5. The V gene's germline CDR1 is LNHDA and CDR2 SQIVND (reference sequence). The CDR3 reads CASSIQLAGYSYEQYF. The CDR3 DNA follows: TGTGCCAGTAGTATACAACTAGCGGGTTACTCCTACGAGCAGTACTTC.

The V and J genes are TRBV20-1 and TRBJ2-2; 7 nucleotides agree with TRBD1. This CDR3 has 14 residues. CDR1 is DFQATT, CDR2 SNEGSKA, per germline (reference sequence). V was clipped by 6 bases and J by 1 base; unmatched bases: 5. The CDR3 spells CSASGQKNTGELFF. The CDR3 nucleotides are TGCAGTGCCTCGGGACAGAAGAACACCGGGGAGCTGTTTTTT.

This clonotype was counted only a few times. The chain combines TRBV6-1 with TRBJ1-5; possible D gene TRBD1, 5 bases. This CDR3 region has 16 residues. V lost 6 bases, J lost 1 base, and 16 bases lay in between. Germline V gives CDR1 MNHNS, CDR2 SASEGT. The DNA of the CDR3 is TGTGCCAGCAGGGAACAGGCTGGGGTAAGCAATCAGCCCCAGCATTTT. This encodes CASREQAGVSNQPQHF.

Points on this clonotype: The junction differs from germline at one of its ends, possibly a read error. The gene calls are TRBV5-4 and TRBJ2-7, with 8 bases fitting TRBD1. Germline CDR1 SGHNT, CDR2 YYREEE (reference sequence). The CDR3 is made up of 15 amino acids. DNA for the CDR3: TGTGCCGGCAGCAGAAGGGGACAGGTCTCCTACGAGCAGTACTTC. It codes for CAGSRRGQVSYEQYF.

This clonotype was recorded a few times. This sequence joins TRBV20-1 and TRBJ2-5; no reliable D call. From germline, CDR1 is DFQATT and CDR2 SNEGSKA (reference sequence). The CDR3 length is 13 residues. V shed 0 bases and J shed 2 bases, with 7 bases lying between them. As DNA, the CDR3 is TGCAGTGCTAGAGACCCAGGTCAAGAGACCCAGTACTTC. Protein sequence: CSARDPGQETQYF.

This rearrangement joins TRBV21-1 to TRBJ1-1. TRBV21-1 is classified as a pseudogene. This CDR3 is built from 11 residues. The CDR3 region is CASSGLPEAFF. The DNA of the CDR3 is TGTGCCAGCAGCGGCCTTCCTGAAGCTTTCTTT.

This clonotype qualifies as medium-sized. The chain recombines TRBV20-1 with TRBJ1-5, with a weak D call TRBD1 (6 bases). Trimming cost V 2 bases and J 8 bases, with 10 bases left between them. The CDR3 runs to 12 residues. Per the germline V gene, CDR1 is DFQATT and CDR2 is SNEGSKA (reference sequence). The CDR3 protein is CSARTPGEPQHF. In DNA form, the CDR3 reads TGCAGTGCTAGAACCCCAGGGGAGCCCCAGCATTTT.

V usage is TRBV7-9 and J usage is TRBJ2-7; 8 nucleotides match TRBD1. Germline V gene data show CDR1 as SEHNR and CDR2 as FQNEAQ (reference sequence). Trimming took 1 base from V and 3 from J; bases not matched to a gene: 2. The length of the CDR3 is 14 residues. For the CDR3, the DNA is TGTGCCAGCAGCTTAGGGACAGGGCTCTACGAGCAGTACTTC. It translates to CASSLGTGLYEQYF.